This T cell receptor (beta chain) derives from a study of shared clonotypes between healthy human individuals (dated by TCRdb to about 2020). Background on the whole study: A few men and two women, aged 18 to 49 years, made up the cohort. To increase sequencing depth and limit assay-specific biases, different laboratories used diverse techniques to prepare libraries and sequence TCR repertoires. The study deeply sequenced blood TCR repertoires of about 5 healthy adults to estimate repertoire size and the extent of clonotype sharing between individuals. Each donor's leukapheresis produced roughly between about 0.9 and 9.5 billion PBMCs. Per donor, three plates each were used for CD4 naive and CD4 memory, two for CD8 naive, and one for CD8 memory.

Healthy HIV-negative adults with no recently reported acute infections or vaccinations were included as donors. All donors were Caucasian adults living in Nashville, Tennessee, USA. CD4+ T cells were enriched by magnetic negative selection; naive cells were then positively selected on CD45RA, and the negative fraction formed the memory subset. Blood was obtained by leukapheresis, after which PBMCs were separated by Ficoll-Histopaque density gradient centrifugation and cryopreserved in liquid nitrogen vapor phase. Analytical flow cytometry was used to check the purity and quantity of each magnetically sorted T cell population. Each sorted fraction had its genomic DNA isolated and then quantified by UV absorbance on a Nanodrop 2000c. Via the germline V gene, CDR1 is MDHEN and CDR2 SYDVKM. At the junction V is shortened by 6 bases and J by 8 bases; bases outside the gene matches: 13. The CDR3 numbers 18 residues from cysteine through phenylalanine. Only the CDR3 portion is preserved as DNA: 54 bases, with reading frame beginning at the first base.

Regarding this clone: The antigen this receptor binds is unknown. Per-base qualities were not stored, and no clone one base away is much larger.

Points the paper makes about the study in general: Incomplete sequencing was indicated by rarefaction of sorted-subset datasets, despite the large sequencing depth. Sampling was limited to blood, and TCR repertoires in tissue likely differ from TCR repertoires in blood. The small number of donors limited the genetic and exposure-history diversity represented. Based on pairwise subsampling, the degree of clonotype sharing among donors was expected to be affected by sequencing depth. Roughly 5% of naive CD4, around 3.6% of naive CD8, about 2.1% of memory CD4, and about 0.4% of memory CD8 clonotypes were shared across several donors. Estimated clonotype richness was generally larger for naive than for memory subsets. Clonotypes shared by all four sorted-subset donors showed higher generation probabilities than non-shared clonotypes.

TCR CDR3 regions were amplified from genomic DNA by multiplex PCR using the deep immunoSEQ assay. For each cell subset, the extracted genomic DNA was distributed evenly across all wells of several immunoSEQ 96-well plates, and each plate served as one replicate. For sorted subsets, about 220 ng of genomic DNA, equivalent to some 30,000 T cell genomes, went into each replicate PCR. The purified libraries were quantified using a Qubit 3.0 fluorometer, sized with a Bioanalyzer 2100, and then quantified again using the KAPA Library Quantification kit. A separate single-read 150-cycle Illumina NextSeq 550 flow cell was used to sequence each immunoSEQ 96-well plate. The authors processed their data as follows. Because only junctional sequences without quality scores were contained in the immunoSEQ output, filtering matching that applied to full-length reads could not be performed. Sequences were annotated with PyIR, a Python wrapper for IgBLAST v1.9, and V/J genes and CDR3 were assigned using IMGT germline references. Reads were removed for weak V/J assignments (E-value above 1e-6), missing CDR3, stop codons, out-of-frame junctions, or ambiguous translated residues. A V3J clonotype was defined by an identical inferred V gene, J gene, and CDR3 amino acid sequence. Percentage overlap between repertoires was computed as shared unique clonotypes divided by the size of the smaller repertoire. Richness of each repertoire was evaluated using RTK rarefaction, the Chao1 estimator, and Recon v2.1 estimates of unobserved clonotypes. Generation probabilities for all TCRbeta clonotypes obtained by the gDNA method from several donors were computed using OLGA. TCRdb carries this immuneACCESS record with in-frame sequences only. Its versions omit some clonotypes, under half of them owing to an unresolved V gene in the studies checked, with the rest unexplained. D and trimming come from the DNA, and the V and J calls and clone size come from that table. The sample table records roughly 2.5 million clones; about 92% of these occur just once. Of the sample, more than 0.12% falls within the top ten clones.

Rearrangement joined TRBV28 to TRBJ2-1; TRBD2 aligns with 16 central bases. The clonotype originates from a man between 18 and 29 years old in good health. Material: naive CD4+ T cells sorted from blood. The cell subset or site label for this specimen denotes: CD45RA+ positively selected. In nucleotide form, the sequence is TGTGCCAGCAGCATACCGGGACTAGCGGGGGGGCATTTGGATGAGCAGTTCTTC. This translates into CASSIPGLAGGHLDEQFF.